This T cell receptor beta chain was identified during a study of CD8+ T cells in alopecia areata. Study as a whole: Treated patients were dosed with oral tofacitinib, taking 5 to 10 mg twice daily.

Per germline, CDR1 MNHEY and CDR2 SVGAGI. V lost 5 bases to trimming and J lost 0 bases, with 14 bases between them. The CDR3 runs 15 residues. cDNA prepared by RNA extraction and subsequent reverse transcription served as the template for sequencing. Repertoires were generated with immunoSEQ multiplex PCR, while TCRdb's copy carries only in-frame clones and drops some. The sample has about 150,000 clones, around 87% seen once. The source material was CD8+ T cells sorted from blood, sampled at week 0. V gene TRBV6-5 combines with J gene TRBJ2-7, with D tentatively TRBD1 (5 bases). This TCR derives from a human donor with alopecia areata. CDR3 region: CASSKTGLSSYEQYF. In DNA, the CDR3 is TGTGCCAGCAGTAAAACAGGCCTGAGCTCCTACGAGCAGTACTTC.